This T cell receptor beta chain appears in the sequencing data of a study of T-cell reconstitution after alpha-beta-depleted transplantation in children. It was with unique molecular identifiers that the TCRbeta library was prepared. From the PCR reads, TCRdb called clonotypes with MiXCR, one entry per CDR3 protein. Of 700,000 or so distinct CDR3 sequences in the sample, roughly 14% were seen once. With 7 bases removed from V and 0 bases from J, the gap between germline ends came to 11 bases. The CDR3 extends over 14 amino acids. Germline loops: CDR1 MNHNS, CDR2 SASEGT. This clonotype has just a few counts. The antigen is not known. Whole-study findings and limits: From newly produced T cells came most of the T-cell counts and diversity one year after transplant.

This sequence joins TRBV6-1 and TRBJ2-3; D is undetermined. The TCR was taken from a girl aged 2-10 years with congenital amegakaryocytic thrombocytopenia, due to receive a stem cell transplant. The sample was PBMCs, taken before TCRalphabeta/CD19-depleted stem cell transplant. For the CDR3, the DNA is TGTGCCAGCATTGTAGGTGGGAGCACAGATACGCAGTATTTT. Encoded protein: CASIVGGSTDTQYF.